What follows describes a single T cell receptor (beta chain). V shed 5 bases and J 6 bases; nucleotides not matched to a gene: 3. There are 12 residues in the CDR3. Per germline, CDR1 MNHEY and CDR2 SVGAGI. This entry comes from a study of blood T cell repertoires in COVID-19. Across the whole study: PBMCs, B-cell-depleted T cells, or T cells provided the cDNA or gDNA that made up the material.

Libraries were prepared by immunoSEQ multiplex PCR; TCRdb keeps only in-frame clonotypes and omits some of them. The repertoire holds 70,000 to 85,000 clones, with almost 85% as singletons. This clonotype was obtained from an elderly man with acute or convalescent COVID-19. This chain joins TRBV6-5 and TRBJ1-2; 7 positions agree with TRBD1. Sequenced: peripheral blood. CDR3 in amino acids: CASSPTGDGYTF. CDR3 nucleotides: TGTGCCAGCAGTCCAACAGGGGATGGCTACACCTTC.